The source of this T cell receptor (beta chain) is a study of T cells in Graves' hyperthyroidism and ophthalmopathy. The authors deemed Graves' hyperthyroidism stable absent ophthalmopathy progression within 18 months. Amplification of TCR beta CDR3 regions was performed using RNA transcripts as template. Primed by the HTBI set, a first-round RT-PCR was run on the TCR CDR3. One entry per CDR3 protein results from TCRdb running MiXCR on the multiplex PCR reads. Found here are 500,000 to 650,000 distinct CDR3 sequences, 12% to 15% of them singletons; the top ten hold roughly 14%. With respect to this clonotype: The antigen is not known.

V was trimmed by 0 bases and J by 0 bases, leaving 16 bases between them. This CDR3 is 18 amino acids long. The V gene's germline CDR1 is SGHNT and CDR2 YYREEE (reference sequence). Overall study results and limits: Ophthalmopathy and stable hyperthyroidism were separated by a 13 V-J model. Most clonotypes that expanded in the thyroid above 0.001 also showed up in blood.

The rearrangement links TRBV5-4 to TRBJ2-4; TRBD2 might be the D (6 bases). Sequences were obtained from blood. This clonotype originated in a middle-aged woman with Graves' hyperthyroidism. The CDR3 bases are TGTGCCAGCAGCTTGGTGGGGGGAACGGCTCTAGCCAAAAACATTCAGTACTTC. Encoded protein: CASSLVGGTALAKNIQYF.